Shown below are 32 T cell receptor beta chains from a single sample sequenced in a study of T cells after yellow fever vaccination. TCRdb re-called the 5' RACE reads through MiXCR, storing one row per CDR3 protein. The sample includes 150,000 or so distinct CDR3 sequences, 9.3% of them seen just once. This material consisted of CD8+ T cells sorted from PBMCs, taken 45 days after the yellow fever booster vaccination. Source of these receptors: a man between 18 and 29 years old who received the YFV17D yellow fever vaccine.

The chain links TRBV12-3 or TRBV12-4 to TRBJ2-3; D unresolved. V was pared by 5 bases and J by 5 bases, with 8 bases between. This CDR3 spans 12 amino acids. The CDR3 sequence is CASSPKGDTQYF. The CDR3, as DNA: TGTGCCAGCAGTCCCAAGGGAGATACGCAGTATTTT.

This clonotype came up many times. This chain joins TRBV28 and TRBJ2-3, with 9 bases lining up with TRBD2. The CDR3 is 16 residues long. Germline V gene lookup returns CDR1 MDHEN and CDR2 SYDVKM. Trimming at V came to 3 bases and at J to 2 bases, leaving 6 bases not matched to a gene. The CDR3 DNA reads TGTGCCAGCAGTTTTTTCGCGGGGGGGTCCACAGATACGCAGTATTTT. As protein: CASSFFAGGSTDTQYF.

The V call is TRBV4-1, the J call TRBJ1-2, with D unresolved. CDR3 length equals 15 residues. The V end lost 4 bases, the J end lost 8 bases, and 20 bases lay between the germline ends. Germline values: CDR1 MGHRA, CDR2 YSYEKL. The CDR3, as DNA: TGCGCCAGCAGCCCTACCCTCCCCTCAGGCTACGGCTACACCTTC. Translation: CASSPTLPSGYGYTF.

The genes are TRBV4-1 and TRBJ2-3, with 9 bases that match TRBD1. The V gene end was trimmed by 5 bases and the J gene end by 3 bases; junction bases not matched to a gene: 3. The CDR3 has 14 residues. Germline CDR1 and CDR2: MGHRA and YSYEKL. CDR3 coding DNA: TGCGCCAGCAGCAGGGACAGGGCGACAGATACGCAGTATTTT. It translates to CASSRDRATDTQYF.

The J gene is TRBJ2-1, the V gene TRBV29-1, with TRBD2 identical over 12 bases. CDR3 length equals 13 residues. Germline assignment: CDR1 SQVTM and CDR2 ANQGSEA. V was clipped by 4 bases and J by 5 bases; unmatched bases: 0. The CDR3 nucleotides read TGCAGCGTTGGACTAGCGGGGGACAATGAGCAGTTCTTC. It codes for CSVGLAGDNEQFF.

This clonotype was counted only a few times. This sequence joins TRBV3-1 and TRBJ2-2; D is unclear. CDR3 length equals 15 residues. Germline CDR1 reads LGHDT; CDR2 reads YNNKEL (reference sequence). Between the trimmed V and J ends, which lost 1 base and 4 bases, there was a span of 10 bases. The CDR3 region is CASSQVGRSTGELFF. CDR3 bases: TGTGCCAGCAGCCAAGTTGGTCGCAGCACCGGGGAGCTGTTTTTT.

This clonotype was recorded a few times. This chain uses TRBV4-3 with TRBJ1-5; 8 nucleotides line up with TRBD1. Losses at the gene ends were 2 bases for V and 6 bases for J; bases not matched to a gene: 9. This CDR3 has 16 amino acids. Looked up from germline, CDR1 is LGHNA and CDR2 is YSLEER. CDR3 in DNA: TGCGCCAGCAGCCAACACGGGCAGGGGGCTTTTCAGCCCCAGCATTTT. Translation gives CASSQHGQGAFQPQHF.

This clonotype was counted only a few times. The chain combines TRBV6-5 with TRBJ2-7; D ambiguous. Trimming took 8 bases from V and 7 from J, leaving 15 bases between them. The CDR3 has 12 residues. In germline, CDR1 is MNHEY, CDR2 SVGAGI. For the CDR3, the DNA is TGTGCCAGCGGCCCTTTGGCCGGGGAGCAGTACGTC. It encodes CASGPLAGEQYV.

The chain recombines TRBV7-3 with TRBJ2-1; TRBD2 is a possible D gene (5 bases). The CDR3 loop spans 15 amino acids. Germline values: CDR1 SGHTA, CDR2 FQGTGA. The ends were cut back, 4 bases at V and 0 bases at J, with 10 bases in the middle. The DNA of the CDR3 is TGTGCCAGCAGCTACCGGGGAAGCTCCTACAATGAGCAGTTCTTC. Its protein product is CASSYRGSSYNEQFF.

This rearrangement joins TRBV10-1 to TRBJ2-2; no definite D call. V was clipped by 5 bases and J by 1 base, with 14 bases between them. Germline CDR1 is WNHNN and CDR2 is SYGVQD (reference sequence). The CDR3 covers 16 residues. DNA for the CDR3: TGCGCCAGCAGTAATGGAGACCAACTGAACACCGGGGAGCTGTTTTTT. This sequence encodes CASSNGDQLNTGELFF.

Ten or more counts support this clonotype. The CDR3 loop reads CASSLLQDREYF. The DNA for the CDR3 is TGTGCCAGCAGCTTGCTTCAGGACAGGGAATACTTC. The chain employs TRBV5-6 and TRBJ2-7; 8 bases agree with TRBD1. Germline CDR1 is SGHDT and CDR2 is YYEEEE. The CDR3 covers 12 residues. V shed 1 base, J shed 13 bases, and the junction held 7 bases outside the gene matches.

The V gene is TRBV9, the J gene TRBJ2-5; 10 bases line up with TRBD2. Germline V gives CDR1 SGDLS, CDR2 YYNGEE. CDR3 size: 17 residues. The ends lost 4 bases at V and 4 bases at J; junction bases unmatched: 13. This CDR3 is CASSQRGGLAETETQYF. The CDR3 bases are TGTGCCAGCAGCCAGAGGGGAGGACTAGCGGAAACAGAGACCCAGTACTTC.

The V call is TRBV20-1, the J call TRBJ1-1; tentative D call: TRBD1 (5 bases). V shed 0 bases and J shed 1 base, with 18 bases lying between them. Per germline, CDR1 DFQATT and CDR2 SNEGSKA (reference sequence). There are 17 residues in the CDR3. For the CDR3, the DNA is TGCAGTGCTAGAGAGTGGGTCAAGGGACCGCAGAACACTGAAGCTTTCTTT. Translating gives CSAREWVKGPQNTEAFF.

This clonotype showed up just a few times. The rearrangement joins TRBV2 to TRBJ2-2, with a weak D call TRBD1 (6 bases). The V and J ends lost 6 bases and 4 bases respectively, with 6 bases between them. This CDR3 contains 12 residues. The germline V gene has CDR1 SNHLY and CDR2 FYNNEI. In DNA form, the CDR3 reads TGTGCCAGCAGACAGGGCACCGGGGAGCTGTTTTTT. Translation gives CASRQGTGELFF.

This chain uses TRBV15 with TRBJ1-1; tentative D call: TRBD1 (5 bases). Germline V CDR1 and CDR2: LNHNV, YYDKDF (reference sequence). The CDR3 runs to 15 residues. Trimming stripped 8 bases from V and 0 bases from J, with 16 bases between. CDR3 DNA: TGTGCCACCCACGCCACGAACAGGTTGAACACTGAAGCTTTCTTT. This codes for CATHATNRLNTEAFF.

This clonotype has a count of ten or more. CDR3: CATSRDRRGGPFTDTQYF. The CDR3 DNA is TGTGCCACCAGCAGAGATCGGAGGGGCGGGCCTTTCACAGATACGCAGTATTTT. The chain has TRBV15 and TRBJ2-3; the D gene is possibly TRBD2 (6 bases). CDR3 length equals 18 residues. The germline gives CDR1 LNHNV, CDR2 YYDKDF (reference sequence). V gave up 0 bases and J gave up 2 bases, with 18 bases separating them.

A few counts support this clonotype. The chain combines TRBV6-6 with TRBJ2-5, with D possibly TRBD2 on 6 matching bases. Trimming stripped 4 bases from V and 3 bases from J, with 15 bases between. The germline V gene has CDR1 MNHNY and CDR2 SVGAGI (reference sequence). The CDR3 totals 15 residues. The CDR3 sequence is CASSFPAGTKETQYF. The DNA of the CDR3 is TGTGCCAGCAGTTTCCCCGCGGGGACCAAAGAGACCCAGTACTTC.

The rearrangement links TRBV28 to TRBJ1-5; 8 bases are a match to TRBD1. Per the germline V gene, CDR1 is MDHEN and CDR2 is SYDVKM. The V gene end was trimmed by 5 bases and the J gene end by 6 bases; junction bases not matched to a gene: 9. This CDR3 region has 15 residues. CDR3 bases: TGTGCCAGCAGTGCGGACAGGGATGCGGGTCAGCCCCAGCATTTT. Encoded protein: CASSADRDAGQPQHF.

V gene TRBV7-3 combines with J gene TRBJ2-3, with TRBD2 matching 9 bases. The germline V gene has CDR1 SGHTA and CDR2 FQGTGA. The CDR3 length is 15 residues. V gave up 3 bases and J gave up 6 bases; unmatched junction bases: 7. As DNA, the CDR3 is TGTGCCAGCAGCTTTAGCGGGGGCCAAGGGGATACGCAGTATTTT. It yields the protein CASSFSGGQGDTQYF.

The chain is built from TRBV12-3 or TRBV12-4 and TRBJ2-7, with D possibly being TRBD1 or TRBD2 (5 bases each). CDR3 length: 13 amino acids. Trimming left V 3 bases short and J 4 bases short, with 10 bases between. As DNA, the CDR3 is TGTGCCAGCAGTTTGGGACCCGCATACGAGCAGTACGTC. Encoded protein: CASSLGPAYEQYV.

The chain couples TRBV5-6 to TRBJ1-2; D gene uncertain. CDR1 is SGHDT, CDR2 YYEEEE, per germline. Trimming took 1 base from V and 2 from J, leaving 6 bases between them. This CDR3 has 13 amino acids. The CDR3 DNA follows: TGTGCCAGCAGCTTGTTCCGGAACTATGGCTACACCTTC. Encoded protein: CASSLFRNYGYTF.

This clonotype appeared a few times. DNA of the CDR3: TGTGCCAGCGTGAACGGTTTGACAGGGAATGAAAAACTGTTTTTT. Translating it yields CASVNGLTGNEKLFF. The gene calls are TRBV6-2 or TRBV6-3 and TRBJ1-4; 7 bases fit TRBD1. Germline CDR1 reads MNHEY; CDR2 reads SVGEGT. J gave up 5 bases and V 8 bases, and 11 bases lay outside the gene matches. The CDR3 covers 15 residues.

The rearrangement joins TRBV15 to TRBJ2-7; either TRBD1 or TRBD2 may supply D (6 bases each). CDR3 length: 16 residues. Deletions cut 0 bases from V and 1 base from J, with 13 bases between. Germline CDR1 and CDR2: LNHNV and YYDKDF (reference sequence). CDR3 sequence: CATSREDGGNSYEQYF. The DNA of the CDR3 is TGTGCCACCAGCAGAGAGGACGGGGGCAATTCCTACGAGCAGTACTTC.

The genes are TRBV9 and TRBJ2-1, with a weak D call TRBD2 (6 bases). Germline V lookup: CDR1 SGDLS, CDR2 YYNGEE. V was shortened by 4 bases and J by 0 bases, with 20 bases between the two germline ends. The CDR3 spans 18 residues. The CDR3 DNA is TGTGCCAGCAGCCTCGTTGGTGCGGGGAGGAGCTCCTACAATGAGCAGTTCTTC. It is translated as CASSLVGAGRSSYNEQFF.

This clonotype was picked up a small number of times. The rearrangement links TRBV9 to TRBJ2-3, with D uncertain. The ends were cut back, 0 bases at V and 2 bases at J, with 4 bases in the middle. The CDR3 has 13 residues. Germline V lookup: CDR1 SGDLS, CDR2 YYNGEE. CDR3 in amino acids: CASSVESTDTQYF. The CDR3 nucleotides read TGTGCCAGCAGCGTAGAATCCACAGATACGCAGTATTTT.

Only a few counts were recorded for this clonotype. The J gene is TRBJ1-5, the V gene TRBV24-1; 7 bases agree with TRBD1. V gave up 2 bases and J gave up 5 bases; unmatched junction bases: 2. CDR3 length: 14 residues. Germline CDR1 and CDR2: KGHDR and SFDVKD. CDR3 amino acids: CATSDWDSHQPQHF. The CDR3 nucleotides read TGTGCCACCAGTGATTGGGACAGCCATCAGCCCCAGCATTTT.

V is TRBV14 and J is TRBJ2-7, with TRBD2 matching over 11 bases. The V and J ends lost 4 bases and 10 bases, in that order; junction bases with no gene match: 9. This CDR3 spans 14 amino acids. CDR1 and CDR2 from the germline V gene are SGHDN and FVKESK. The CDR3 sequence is CASSPAGTSGLQYV. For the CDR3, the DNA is TGTGCCAGCAGCCCGGCCGGGACTAGCGGTCTCCAGTACGTC.

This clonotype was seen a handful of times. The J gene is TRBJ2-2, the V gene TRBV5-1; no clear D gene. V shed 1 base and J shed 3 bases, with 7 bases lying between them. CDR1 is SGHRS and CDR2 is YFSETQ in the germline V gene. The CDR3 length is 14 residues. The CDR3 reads CASSLLIDTGELFF. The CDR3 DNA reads TGCGCCAGCAGCTTGCTAATAGACACCGGGGAGCTGTTTTTT. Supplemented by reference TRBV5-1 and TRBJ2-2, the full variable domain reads KAGVTQTPRYLIKTRGQQVTLSCSPISGHRSVSWYQQTPGQGLQFLFEYFSETQRNKGNFPGRFSGRQFSNSRSEMNVSTLELGDSALYLCASSLLIDTGELFFGEGSRLTVL.

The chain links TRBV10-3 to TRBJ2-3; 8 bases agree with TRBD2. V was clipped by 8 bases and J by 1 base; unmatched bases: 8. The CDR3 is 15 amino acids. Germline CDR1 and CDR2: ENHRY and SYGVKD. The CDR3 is CAIGSGGPGTDTQYF. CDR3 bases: TGTGCCATCGGGTCGGGGGGGCCAGGCACAGATACGCAGTATTTT.

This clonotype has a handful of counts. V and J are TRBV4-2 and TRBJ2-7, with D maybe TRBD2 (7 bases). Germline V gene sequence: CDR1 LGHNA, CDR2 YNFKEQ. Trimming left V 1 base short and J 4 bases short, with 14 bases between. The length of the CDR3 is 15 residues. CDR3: CASSQGEGGVYEQYF. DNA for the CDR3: TGTGCCAGCAGCCAAGGAGAGGGGGGGGTTTACGAGCAGTACTTC.

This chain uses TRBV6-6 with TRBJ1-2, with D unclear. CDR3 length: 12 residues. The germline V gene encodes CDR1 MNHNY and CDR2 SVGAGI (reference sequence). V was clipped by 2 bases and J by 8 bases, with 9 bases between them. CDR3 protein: CASSYATLGYTF. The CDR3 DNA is TGTGCCAGCAGTTACGCAACGCTGGGCTACACCTTC.

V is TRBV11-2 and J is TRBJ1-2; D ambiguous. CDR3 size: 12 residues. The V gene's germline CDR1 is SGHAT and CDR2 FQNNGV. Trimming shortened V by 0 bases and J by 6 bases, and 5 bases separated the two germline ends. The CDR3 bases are TGTGCCAGCAGCTTAGAGATGGATGGCTACACCTTC. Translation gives CASSLEMDGYTF.